In its sample, the clone carrying this T cell receptor (beta chain) was seen a few times. CDR1 MDHEN and CDR2 SYDVKM come from the germline V gene. V lost 8 bases, J lost 3 bases, and 12 bases stayed unmatched. This CDR3 is built from 16 residues. The PCR was carried out with 60 Vbeta primers and 13 Jbeta primers. In the authors' methods: As a later analysis found, there were around 86 million unique TCR beta chains, of which roughly 11 million were shared. TCRdb keeps only in-frame clones here, not all; method: immunoSEQ multiplex PCR. From that table come the V and J calls and clone size; the DNA was used to work out D and trimming. The sample has more than 95,000 clones, 83% seen once. The sample originates from a study of cytomegalovirus exposure and HLA in healthy donors. Background on the study: The Caucasian-associated ancestry cluster contained approximately 81% of the approximately 420 genotyped donors.

Sequencing was done on a sample of PBMCs. The chain has TRBV28 and TRBJ2-7; 11 bases agree with TRBD2. The TCR sequence derives from a man younger than 30 in good health and CMV-seronegative. The CDR3 is CASPPGLADLNYEQYF. The CDR3 DNA reads as TGTGCCAGCCCTCCGGGACTAGCGGATCTGAACTACGAGCAGTACTTC. The whole variable domain, remainder taken from reference TRBV28 and TRBJ2-7, is DVKVTQSSRYLVKRTGEKVFLECVQDMDHENMFWYRQDPGLGLRLIYFSYDVKMKEKGDIPEGYSVSREKKERFSLILESASTNQTSMYLCASPPGLADLNYEQYFGPGTRLTVT.